This T cell receptor beta chain was sequenced during a study of T cells in Graves' hyperthyroidism and ophthalmopathy. Diagnostic decisions used clinical symptoms, serum thyroxine and TRAb, thyroid ultrasound and orbital computed tomography. This clonotype came up many times. The germline V and J ends were trimmed by 0 bases and 5 bases, with 15 bases remaining between them. There are 16 residues in the CDR3. The germline V gene has CDR1 LGHDT and CDR2 YNNKEL (reference sequence). Using RNA transcripts as the source, TCR beta CDR3 regions were amplified. HTBI primers were employed in a first-round RT-PCR of the TCR CDR3. MiXCR, applied by TCRdb to the multiplex PCR reads, yields one record per CDR3 protein. Among approximately 350,000 distinct CDR3 sequences listed, around 15% were seen once.

Sequencing was done on a sample of blood. V and J are TRBV3-1 and TRBJ2-3; the D is unclear. The TCR was taken from a woman in her sixties with Graves' ophthalmopathy. The CDR3 nucleotides are TGTGCCAGCAGCCAAGATCCCCTCTCGGTAGGAGATACGCAGTATTTT. Protein: CASSQDPLSVGDTQYF.